The rows below give T cell receptor beta chains drawn from one sample of a study of tumor and adjacent non-tumor tissue in lung cancer. TCRdb redid the calling of the multiplex PCR reads with MiXCR, one entry per CDR3 protein. The sample consists of about 110,000 distinct CDR3 sequences, roughly 77% of them appearing once. Sequencing was carried out using lung tumor tissue. Receptors originate from a woman aged 60 to 75 with non-small cell lung cancer. Each CDR3 is given without its conserved first and last residue.

v_call: TRBV11-3; cdr3_aa: TSSPRQKEGTDTQY
v_call: TRBV12-3/TRBV12-4; cdr3_aa: ASNGTAQGEQY
v_call: TRBV11-3; cdr3_aa: ASKWVGTGELF
v_call: TRBV10-3; cdr3_aa: AFSQRAREAF
v_call: TRBV7-3; cdr3_aa: ASSSGGAGTEAF
v_call: TRBV6-5; cdr3_aa: ASRLGSAYRELF
v_call: TRBV11-3; cdr3_aa: ASNVKLTSGSHNEQF
v_call: TRBV20-1; cdr3_aa: SAGGDRDEILL
v_call: TRBV27; cdr3_aa: ASSPGHRGDDEQF
v_call: TRBV12-3/TRBV12-4; cdr3_aa: AIDGAPNTGELF
v_call: TRBV4-2; cdr3_aa: ASSQVSGSWETKY
v_call: TRBV20-1; cdr3_aa: SAGGTCGYELY
v_call: TRBV20-1; cdr3_aa: SATRGNNYEQF
v_call: TRBV4-1; cdr3_aa: ASSQGFLTVGYGYT
v_call: TRBV11-2; cdr3_aa: ASSFTGTGGGTQY
v_call: TRBV11-1; cdr3_aa: ASIWDRNTEAF
v_call: TRBV12-3/TRBV12-4; cdr3_aa: ASSLFRLGDYEQY
v_call: TRBV11-3; cdr3_aa: ASSIDTRDATNKKLF
v_call: TRBV20-1; cdr3_aa: SARDRTYEQY
v_call: TRBV20-1; cdr3_aa: SAGANTEGF
v_call: TRBV11-3; cdr3_aa: ASSLYAGTDEQY
v_call: TRBV20-1; cdr3_aa: SAEQIGRNDSEQL
v_call: TRBV11-3; cdr3_aa: TSSLELTSESHKEQF
v_call: TRBV7-2; cdr3_aa: ASSNGLGQPEQF
v_call: TRBV4-3; cdr3_aa: ASSRDNGQGAYEQY
v_call: TRBV7-2; cdr3_aa: AISLIGRYTEAF
v_call: TRBV11-1; cdr3_aa: ASSRGQITEAF
v_call: TRBV11-3; cdr3_aa: ARSLIGPQGRMNIEAF
v_call: TRBV12-3/TRBV12-4; cdr3_aa: ASSSVLGAQY
v_call: TRBV11-3; cdr3_aa: AIRRDSGNTQY
v_call: TRBV4-2; cdr3_aa: ASSQEEAGAYEQY
v_call: TRBV4-3; cdr3_aa: ASSQGTSRSLSEQF